The present T cell receptor beta chain was sequenced within a study of blood T cell repertoires in COVID-19. Overall study context: Samples taken during acute and convalescent COVID-19 were collected in the United States, Italy and Spain. In each case, the material was cDNA or gDNA derived from T cells, B-cell-depleted T cells, or PBMCs.

Authors' processing steps: Researchers report that nucleated cell counts were estimated from reference gene primer amplification. Generated by immunoSEQ multiplex PCR, the TCRdb table keeps only in-frame clones and is missing some. V, J and clone size are taken as reported in that table, and D and trimming were inferred from the DNA itself. The data contain tens of thousands of clones, around 88% of them singletons. The CDR3 spans 18 residues. V lost 3 bases and J lost 4; bases outside the gene matches: 12. CDR1 and CDR2 from the germline V gene are SGHTA and FQGNSA. The genes are TRBV7-2 and TRBJ2-2, with 9 positions matching TRBD2. The sequencing input was peripheral blood. The receptor's source is a woman in her 70s with acute or convalescent COVID-19. The CDR3 sequence is CASSFVYSGSLRTGELFF. The DNA for the CDR3 is TGTGCCAGCAGCTTCGTTTATAGCGGGAGTCTTCGCACCGGGGAGCTGTTTTTT.